The 15 T cell receptor beta chains in this list originate from one sample, sequenced in a study of blood T cell repertoires in COVID-19. TCRdb's copy holds only in-frame clones and misses some; the assay was immunoSEQ multiplex PCR. This table holds about 250,000 clones, roughly nine tenths found once. Specimen: peripheral blood. All receptors come from a man between 18 and 35 years old with active or convalescent COVID-19.

J is TRBJ2-1 and V is TRBV4-2; TRBD2 matches 9 bases. The CDR3 consists of 16 residues. The ends lost 2 bases at V and 3 bases at J; junction bases unmatched: 5. Germline V lookup: CDR1 LGHNA, CDR2 YNFKEQ. CDR3 bases: TGTGCCAGCAGCCAACTGACTAGCGGTAACTACAATGAGCAGTTCTTC. It encodes CASSQLTSGNYNEQFF.

The chain has TRBV7-9 and TRBJ2-1, with 8 bases aligning to TRBD1. The CDR3 runs to 14 residues. After removal of 5 bases from V and 5 bases from J, the junction contained 5 bases not matched to a gene. Germline CDR1 reads SEHNR; CDR2 reads FQNEAQ (reference sequence). The CDR3 reads CASSITDRDNEQFF. The CDR3 nucleotides read TGTGCCAGCAGCATAACGGACAGGGACAATGAGCAGTTCTTC.

The chain links TRBV11-2 to TRBJ1-5, with D uncertain. Germline values: CDR1 SGHAT, CDR2 FQNNGV. The CDR3 has 13 residues. Trimming removed 1 base from V and 5 bases from J, with 6 bases in between. The CDR3 region is CASSLAVYQPQHF. As DNA, the CDR3 is TGTGCCAGCAGCTTAGCCGTTTATCAGCCCCAGCATTTT.

The CDR3 here is CASSFMRYEQYF. Written as DNA, the CDR3 is TGTGCCAGCAGTTTTATGCGCTACGAGCAGTACTTC. J is TRBJ2-7 and V is TRBV12-3 or TRBV12-4; D unresolved. There are 12 residues in the CDR3. Trimming removed 3 bases from V and 3 bases from J, with 6 bases in between.

The chain joins TRBV28 to TRBJ2-3; TRBD1 is a possible D gene (6 bases). Looked up from germline, CDR1 is MDHEN and CDR2 is SYDVKM. The V end was cut by 4 bases, the J end by 1 base, with 21 bases between. CDR3 length: 18 amino acids. CDR3 protein: CASSSSGTPTSGTDTQYF. The CDR3 nucleotides are TGTGCCAGCAGTTCTTCCGGGACACCTACGTCTGGCACAGATACGCAGTATTTT.

The chain is built from TRBV11-2 and TRBJ2-5; weak D call: TRBD2 (5 bases). Trimming left V 1 base short and J 5 bases short, with 11 bases between. In germline, CDR1 is SGHAT, CDR2 FQNNGV. The CDR3 is made up of 14 amino acids. The CDR3 reads CASSLGGRRETQYF. The CDR3 coding sequence is TGTGCCAGCAGCTTAGGGGGTCGGAGGGAGACCCAGTACTTC.

This chain joins TRBV19 and TRBJ1-5; the D is unclear. CDR1 and CDR2 (germline): LNHDA, SQIVND (reference sequence). V gave up 1 base and J gave up 4 bases, with 5 bases separating them. The CDR3 runs to 13 residues. The CDR3 loop reads CASSIAGNQPQHF. The DNA for the CDR3 is TGTGCCAGTAGTATAGCGGGGAATCAGCCCCAGCATTTT.

The chain recombines TRBV28 with TRBJ1-5; TRBD1 is a possible D gene (5 bases). CDR1 is MDHEN, CDR2 SYDVKM, per germline. The length of the CDR3 is 16 residues. With 5 bases removed from V and 3 bases from J, the gap between germline ends came to 17 bases. In DNA form, the CDR3 reads TGTGCCAGCAGTACTAAATATAACAGGTACAATCAGCCCCAGCATTTT. Protein product: CASSTKYNRYNQPQHF.

Here the CDR3 reads CATLGQGATEAFF. The DNA for the CDR3 is TGTGCCACCCTGGGACAGGGGGCCACTGAAGCTTTCTTT. The J gene is TRBJ1-1, the V gene TRBV28; 12 bases are a match to TRBD1. Germline V CDR1 and CDR2: MDHEN, SYDVKM. V was pared by 10 bases and J by 4 bases, with 4 bases of the junction left unmatched. CDR3 length: 13 residues.

The genes are TRBV6-2 or TRBV6-3 and TRBJ2-3; TRBD2 aligns across 9 bases. Germline values: CDR1 MNHEY, CDR2 SVGEGT. With 2 bases clipped from V and 6 bases from J, the junction kept 12 bases outside the gene matches. CDR3 length: 17 residues. CDR3 amino acids: CASSYPLAGVPPDTQYF. CDR3 bases: TGTGCCAGCAGTTACCCATTAGCGGGAGTACCCCCCGATACGCAGTATTTT.

The chain joins TRBV5-1 to TRBJ2-5, with TRBD1 matching over 7 bases. Trimming cost V 1 base and J 5 bases; bases outside gene matches: 11. The CDR3 runs 16 residues. The germline CDR1 and CDR2 sequences are SGHRS and YFSETQ. CDR3 in DNA: TGCGCCAGCAGCTTGTCCTCGACAGGGCCGAGGGAGACCCAGTACTTC. Its protein product is CASSLSSTGPRETQYF.

J is TRBJ2-5 and V is TRBV15; perhaps TRBD1 as D (5 bases). V lost 6 bases, J lost 4 bases, and 12 bases lay in between. The V gene's germline CDR1 is LNHNV and CDR2 YYDKDF (reference sequence). The CDR3 runs to 13 residues. CDR3: CATSSPRAETQYF. As DNA, the CDR3 is TGTGCCACCAGTTCGCCCAGGGCAGAGACCCAGTACTTC. Filled out from reference TRBV15 and TRBJ2-5, the complete variable domain reads DAMVIQNPRYQVTQFGKPVTLSCSQTLNHNVMYWYQQKSSQAPKLLFHYYDKDFNNEADTPDNFQSRRPNTSFCFLDIRSPGLGDTAMYLCATSSPRAETQYFGPGTRLLVL.

The rearrangement uses TRBV7-9 and TRBJ2-7, with D possibly matching TRBD2 (5 bases). CDR1 is SEHNR, CDR2 FQNEAQ, per germline (reference sequence). V lost 2 bases to trimming and J lost 6 bases, with 17 bases between them. The CDR3 is made up of 15 amino acids. As DNA, the CDR3 is TGTGCCAGCAGCTTAACTTCCTTAGGGCGGGTCGAGCAGTACTTC. This codes for CASSLTSLGRVEQYF.

The gene calls are TRBV5-6 and TRBJ2-2, with 8 bases aligning to TRBD2. V shed 6 bases and J 4 bases; nucleotides not matched to a gene: 8. Per germline, CDR1 SGHDT and CDR2 YYEEEE. This CDR3 is 15 amino acids long. The CDR3 DNA reads as TGTGCCAGCAACCCGGGGGGGGGCCGCACCGGGGAGCTGTTTTTT. As protein: CASNPGGGRTGELFF.

V is TRBV5-5 and J is TRBJ1-1, with D hard to call. This CDR3 comprises 15 residues. The V end was cut by 2 bases, the J end by 5 bases, with 16 bases between. Looked up from germline, CDR1 is SGHKS and CDR2 is YYEKEE (reference sequence). The CDR3: CASSFQIGHLTEAFF. The CDR3 DNA is TGTGCCAGCAGCTTTCAGATTGGGCACCTTACTGAAGCTTTCTTT.